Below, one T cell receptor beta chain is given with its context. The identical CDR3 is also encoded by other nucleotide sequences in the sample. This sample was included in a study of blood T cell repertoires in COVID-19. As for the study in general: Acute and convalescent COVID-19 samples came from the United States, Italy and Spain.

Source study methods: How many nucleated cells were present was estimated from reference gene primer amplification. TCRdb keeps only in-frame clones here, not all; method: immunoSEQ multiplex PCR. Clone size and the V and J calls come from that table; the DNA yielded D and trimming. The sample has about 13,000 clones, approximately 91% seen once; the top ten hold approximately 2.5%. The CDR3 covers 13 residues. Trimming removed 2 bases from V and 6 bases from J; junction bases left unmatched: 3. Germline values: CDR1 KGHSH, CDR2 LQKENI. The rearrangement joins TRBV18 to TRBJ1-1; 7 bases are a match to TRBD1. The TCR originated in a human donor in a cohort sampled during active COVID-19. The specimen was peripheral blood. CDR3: CASSPGQGAEAFF. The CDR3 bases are TGTGCCAGCTCACCAGGTCAGGGGGCTGAAGCTTTCTTT.